This TCR beta chain was documented in a study of blood T cell repertoires in COVID-19. The overall study: The United States, Italy and Spain were the sources of the acute and convalescent COVID-19 samples. PBMCs, B-cell-depleted T cells, or T cells provided the cDNA or gDNA that made up the material.

The authors' processing: Amplified reference gene primers provided the basis for estimating nucleated cell counts. Clones were read by immunoSEQ multiplex PCR, and TCRdb kept only the in-frame ones, dropping some. The DNA gave D and trimming, while V, J and clone size come from that table. The sample lists fewer than 350,000 clones, about four fifths occurring once. Source material: peripheral blood. This receptor was identified in a woman between 55 and 75 years old with active or convalescent COVID-19.

The CDR3 DNA reads TGCAGCGTTGATGGAGGGGCTCCGGATGGCTACACCTTC. Its protein product is CSVDGGAPDGYTF. The chain employs TRBV29-1 and TRBJ1-2; tentatively, D is TRBD1 (5 bases). This CDR3 comprises 13 residues. With 3 bases removed from V and 6 bases from J, the gap between germline ends came to 14 bases. Germline CDR1 SQVTM, CDR2 ANQGSEA.